Here is one TCR beta chain with its context. The sample originates from a study of T-cell memory formation after mild COVID-19. About the study: For the most part, TCR clusters were specific to one donor.

A 5'RACE reaction primed in the constant segment made cDNA libraries of TCR alpha and TCR beta, and these carried sample barcodes and UMIs. TCRdb independently ran MiXCR on the 5' RACE reads; one entry per CDR3 protein. The data contain around 200,000 distinct CDR3 sequences, approximately 10% of them singletons. The receptor comes from a man aged 18 to 30 who had mild COVID-19 (a few samples of this study predate the infection). Cell type and time point are not known. The source material was PBMCs or a T cell subset sorted from them (not recorded which).

CDR3 nucleotide sequence: TGTGCCAGCAGCATTCGTACGGTCCGCCCTGGAAACACCATATATTTT. Amino acids: CASSIRTVRPGNTIYF. The chain couples TRBV21-1 to TRBJ1-3. TRBV21-1 is listed as a pseudogene. This CDR3 comprises 16 residues.